Listed below are T cell receptor beta chains from one sample, sequenced in a study of long-term antiretroviral therapy in people with HIV. The repertoire was sequenced with immunoSEQ multiplex PCR; TCRdb's copy has only in-frame clones and lacks some. The sample records roughly 24,000 clones, over 75% being singletons. The material was unsorted PBMCs, obtained 1.8 years before starting antiretroviral therapy. The receptor set was obtained from a woman in her twenties or thirties with HIV. Both conserved end residues are part of each CDR3. Fields, in order: J gene, V gene, D gene, clone size, CDR3 DNA, CDR3 protein. The D gene is left open where the match is weak. The size entry is marked missing in some rows and otherwise reads once, few, many or a size class.

TRBJ1-4 TRBV29-1 TRBD1 - TGCAGCGTTCTATTGGACAGGGATAATGAAAAACTGTTTTTT CSVLLDRDNEKLFF
TRBJ1-1 TRBV10-3 TRBD1 - TGTGCCACCTCCGGGACAGTGAACACTGAAGCTTTCTTT CATSGTVNTEAFF
TRBJ2-1 TRBV27 TRBD1 - TGTGCCAGCAGTTTCCGGGACAGGGTCCATGAGCAGTTCTTC CASSFRDRVHEQFF
TRBJ2-2 TRBV7-3 TRBD1 few TGTGCCAGCAGCGACGACAGGGCGAACACCGGGGAGCTGTTTTTT CASSDDRANTGELFF
TRBJ2-3 TRBV9 TRBD1 - TGTGCCAGCAGCGCCATGACAGGGTCCGCAGATACGCAGTATTTT CASSAMTGSADTQYF
TRBJ1-6 TRBV5-4 TRBD1 - TGTGCCAGCAGCATCGAGGGGGCTCTGGATTCACCCCTCCACTTT CASSIEGALDSPLHF
TRBJ2-5 TRBV6-1 - - TGTGCCAGCAGTGTCGTGGAGACCCAGTACTTC CASSVVETQYF
TRBJ1-6 TRBV9 TRBD1 once TGTGCCAGCAGCGTAGGTGAGACAGGGTCTTCACCCCTCCACTTT CASSVGETGSSPLHF
TRBJ1-6 TRBV7-9 TRBD1 - TGTGCCAGCAGCTGGGGACAGGGTCCTTCTCATTCACCCCTCCACTTT CASSWGQGPSHSPLHF
TRBJ1-4 TRBV6-5 TRBD1 few TGTGCCAGCAGTGGGACAGCAACTAATGAAAAACTGTTTTTT CASSGTATNEKLFF
TRBJ1-1 TRBV5-1 - few TGCGCCAGCAGCTCAAGGACGGGAAACACTGAAGCTTTCTTT CASSSRTGNTEAFF
TRBJ1-1 TRBV27 - - TGTGCCAGCAGTCCAACAGGCTTCCCTGAAGCTTTCTTT CASSPTGFPEAFF
TRBJ1-5 TRBV5-1 - - TGCGCCAGCAGCTTGGAAGCAGGGGGCAATCAGCCCCAGCATTTT CASSLEAGGNQPQHF
TRBJ2-2 TRBV2 TRBD1 - TGTGCCAGCAGTGAAAAACAGGGGAAGGCGGGGGAGCTGTTTTTT CASSEKQGKAGELFF
TRBJ1-1 TRBV5-1 - once TGCGCCAGCAGCTTGGGGGTCGAGACTGAAGCTTTCTTT CASSLGVETEAFF
TRBJ1-1 TRBV19 - few TGTGCCAGTAGTATCGGCAAGGGATTGAACACTGAAGCTTTCTTT CASSIGKGLNTEAFF
TRBJ2-3 TRBV11-2 - medium-sized TGTGCCAGCAGCTCCCCAAGGGATGAGCGGATCTTCACAGATACGCAGTATTTT CASSSPRDERIFTDTQYF
TRBJ2-1 TRBV6-5 - - TGTGCCAGCCTTCCAGGGACCAGCTCCTACAATGAGCAGTTCTTC CASLPGTSSYNEQFF
TRBJ2-7 TRBV19 - - TGTGCCAGTAGTATACAGGGCGGACTTCTAAGCTCCTACGAGCAGTACTTC CASSIQGGLLSSYEQYF
TRBJ1-1 TRBV30 - - TGTGCCTGGAGTCCTACAGAAGCTGAAGCTTTCTTT CAWSPTEAEAFF
TRBJ1-1 TRBV11-2 - - TGTGCCAGCAGGGGGGAGGGCACTGAAGCTTTCTTT CASRGEGTEAFF
TRBJ2-7 TRBV29-1 - once TGCAGCGTTGGTGGGGGAGACGAGCAGTACTTC CSVGGGDEQYF
TRBJ2-2 TRBV27 - once TGTGCCAGCAGTTTATCAGCCGGGGAGCTGTTTTTT CASSLSAGELFF
TRBJ2-7 TRBV5-4 TRBD2 once TGTGCCAGCAGCTTGGATGCGGGACTAGCCTCCTACGAGCAGTACTTC CASSLDAGLASYEQYF
TRBJ1-2 TRBV11-1 TRBD1 - TGTGCCAGCAGCTTGGACGACAGGGGGGCGGACTATGGCTACACCTTC CASSLDDRGADYGYTF
TRBJ1-5 TRBV11-2 - - TGTGCCAGCAGCTTAGATCTGGGGAGAAATCAGCCCCAGCATTTT CASSLDLGRNQPQHF
TRBJ1-5 TRBV6-6 - - TGTGCCAGCAGTTCTCTGAGCCAGGGTTATCAGCCCCAGCATTTT CASSSLSQGYQPQHF
TRBJ2-6 TRBV12-5 - - TGTGCTAGTGGTTTGGGACTAGGCCTCTCTGGGGCCAACGTCCTGACTTTC CASGLGLGLSGANVLTF
TRBJ2-2 TRBV14 - - TGTGCCAGCAGCCAAGCCGGGACATTGAACACCGGGGAGCTGTTTTTT CASSQAGTLNTGELFF
TRBJ1-6 TRBV25-1 - few TGTGCCAGCAGTGAATCGTCCTATAATTCACCCCTCCACTTT CASSESSYNSPLHF
TRBJ2-3 TRBV27 - - - CASGRGDTQYF
TRBJ2-2 TRBV19 - - TGTGCCAGTAGTATAAGAGACAGCCCAAGGGCCGGGGAGCTGTTTTTT CASSIRDSPRAGELFF
TRBJ1-1 TRBV11-2 TRBD1 - TGTGCCAGCAGCGAGCAGACAGGGCTACCCAGGGATGAAGCTTTCTTT CASSEQTGLPRDEAFF
TRBJ2-3 TRBV30 - once TGTGCCTGGAGCGTGGGGTCAGGGACAGATACGCAGTATTTT CAWSVGSGTDTQYF
TRBJ1-4 TRBV5-8 TRBD1 once TGTGCCAGCAGCCCTCGGACAGGGGCTCCTGAAAAACTGTTTTTT CASSPRTGAPEKLFF
TRBJ2-3 TRBV7-6 TRBD2 - TGTGCCAGCAGCTTGCTAGCGGGGGGAGTCACAGATACGCAGTATTTT CASSLLAGGVTDTQYF
TRBJ2-1 TRBV11-3 TRBD1 - TGTGCCAGCAGCCCCCGGGACAGGGGCGACAATGAGCAGTTCTTC CASSPRDRGDNEQFF
TRBJ2-3 TRBV10-3 - - TGTGCCATCAGTGTCAAGCCCTCGACAGATACGCAGTATTTT CAISVKPSTDTQYF
TRBJ2-3 TRBV7-2 - - TGTGCCAGCAGAAGCCTAGGAACCTCCCCCCATACGCAGTATTTT CASRSLGTSPHTQYF
TRBJ1-1 TRBV9 TRBD1 - TGTGCCAGCAGCCTTGGGACAGCCACTGAAGCTTTCTTT CASSLGTATEAFF
TRBJ2-2 TRBV11-3 - - TGTGCCAGCAGCTTAGAGTTTGCTGGCCTCGACACCGGGGAGCTGTTTTTT CASSLEFAGLDTGELFF
TRBJ1-3 TRBV20-1 - - TGCAGTGCCGGGGGGGGAAACACCATATATTTT CSAGGGNTIYF
TRBJ2-5 TRBV9 TRBD2 once TGTGCCAGCAGCCTGACTAGCGGGGGAACAACTACAGGGGAGACCCAGTACTTC CASSLTSGGTTTGETQYF
TRBJ2-2 TRBV11-2 TRBD1 - TGTGCCAGCAGCCCAAACGCCGGGACAGGACCCACCGGGGAGCTGTTTTTT CASSPNAGTGPTGELFF
TRBJ2-1 TRBV18 - once TGTGCCAGCACCCAGCAGGGGCTCGCTAAGGAGCAGTTCTTC CASTQQGLAKEQFF
TRBJ2-7 TRBV5-6 - - TGTGCCAGCAGCTTGGTCGGGGCGGACTCGCCCTACGAGCAGTACTTC CASSLVGADSPYEQYF
TRBJ2-2 TRBV7-2 TRBD2 - TGTGCCAGCAGCTTCCGACTAGCGGGGGCCGGCGGCGGGGAGCTGTTTTTT CASSFRLAGAGGGELFF
TRBJ1-6 TRBV5-5 - once TGTGCCAGCAGCTTAACACCCCCAGGGTTCGGGTCCTATAATTCACCCCTCCACTTT CASSLTPPGFGSYNSPLHF
TRBJ1-6 TRBV7-3 TRBD1 few TGTGCCAGCAGCTTGGACAGGGATTCACCCCTCCACTTT CASSLDRDSPLHF
TRBJ1-2 TRBV6-5 TRBD1 once TGTGCCAGCAGTTCGGCAGGGGGCGACTATGGCTACACCTTC CASSSAGGDYGYTF
TRBJ1-3 TRBV15 - - TGTGCCACCAGGGTTGACCAGCTGGGAGGAAACACCATATATTTT CATRVDQLGGNTIYF
TRBJ1-3 TRBV30 - - TGTGCCTGGAGTGTCACCCGAACCGGACGTTACTCTGGAAACACCATATATTTT CAWSVTRTGRYSGNTIYF
TRBJ1-1 TRBV14 - - TGTGCCAGCAGCCAAGGGATAAGCGTGGGTAAGAACACTGAAGCTTTCTTT CASSQGISVGKNTEAFF
TRBJ1-3 TRBV9 - - TGTGCCAGCAGCGTTGACAGTATGGCTGGAAACACCATATATTTT CASSVDSMAGNTIYF
TRBJ2-7 TRBV6-5 - - TGTGCCAGCAGTTCCGGGACTGTTCCCTACGAGCAGTACTTC CASSSGTVPYEQYF